This T cell receptor beta chain was identified during a study of CD8+CD57+ T cells in acquired aplastic anemia. Study overall: Recorded DNA amounts for sorted CD4+ and CD8+ cells had an average of around 3 ug.

CDR3 and TCR beta VDJ profiling relied on a genomic DNA template. TCRdb processed the reads anew with MiXCR; each CDR3 protein has one entry. The table has around 190,000 distinct CDR3 sequences, less than 50% seen once. Only patients with CD8+CD57+ cell expansion on flow cytometry were chosen for sequencing. A severe acquired aplastic anemia diagnosis applied to all patients. Prior therapy had not been administered to any patient at the time of blood sampling. Concerning this clonotype: The junction and the germline gene differ at one end; a read error may be behind it.

In germline, CDR1 is ENHRY, CDR2 SYGVKD. The CDR3 has 18 residues. The source is a human donor with aplastic anemia. The chain is built from TRBV10-3 and TRBJ2-1; 10 positions agree with TRBD2. Sample: sorted CD4+, CD8+, or CD8+CD57+ T cells (not recorded which) from PBMCs. In nucleotides, the CDR3 is TGTGCCATCAGTGAGTGGGTACAGCGGGAGGGATTCTACGATGAGCAGTTCTTC. Its protein product is CAISEWVQREGFYDEQFF.